A selection of T cell receptor beta chains follows, all from one sample in a study of cytomegalovirus exposure and HLA in healthy donors. Generated by immunoSEQ multiplex PCR, the TCRdb table keeps only in-frame clones and is missing some. The sample has approximately 110,000 clones; roughly 70% are singletons. The specimen sequenced was PBMCs. These receptors were taken from a man aged 40-49 years in good health and CMV-seropositive. Both conserved end residues are part of each CDR3. D genes are given only for firm matches. A clone size is listed for some rows: how often the clone was seen (once, few, many), or a class if it is expanded.

cdr3_nt: TGTGCCAGCATCGCGGGGACTACAGGCGAGCAGTACTTC
cdr3_aa: CASIAGTTGEQYF
d_call: TRBD2
clone_size: NA
j_call: TRBJ2-7
v_call: TRBV28

cdr3_nt: TGCGCCAGCAGACCCGACAGTACTAACACCGGGGAGCTGTTTTTT
cdr3_aa: CASRPDSTNTGELFF
d_call: NA
clone_size: NA
j_call: TRBJ2-2
v_call: TRBV10-1

cdr3_nt: TGTGCCAGCAGCTTAGACGACGGGGGCTACACCTTC
cdr3_aa: CASSLDDGGYTF
d_call: NA
clone_size: NA
j_call: TRBJ1-2
v_call: TRBV7-9

cdr3_nt: TGCAGCGCAAGCGCGACAGGGGGGGAAAACATTCAGTACTTC
cdr3_aa: CSASATGGENIQYF
d_call: TRBD1
clone_size: NA
j_call: TRBJ2-4
v_call: TRBV29-1

cdr3_nt: TGTGCCAGCAGCGCCGGGATTTACTATGGCTACACCTTC
cdr3_aa: CASSAGIYYGYTF
d_call: NA
clone_size: NA
j_call: TRBJ1-2
v_call: TRBV9

cdr3_nt: TGTGCCAGTAGGCTAGCGGGAGGAACCGGGGAGCTGTTTTTT
cdr3_aa: CASRLAGGTGELFF
d_call: TRBD2
clone_size: NA
j_call: TRBJ2-2
v_call: TRBV19

cdr3_nt: TGCAGCGTCACTTTAGCGGGGAATTCCGCCTACAATGAGCAGTTCTTC
cdr3_aa: CSVTLAGNSAYNEQFF
d_call: TRBD2
clone_size: NA
j_call: TRBJ2-1
v_call: TRBV29-1

cdr3_nt: TGTGCCAGTAGTATTATGGCCAGGGGCGACTACGAGCAGTACTTC
cdr3_aa: CASSIMARGDYEQYF
d_call: NA
clone_size: NA
j_call: TRBJ2-7
v_call: TRBV19

cdr3_nt: TGTGCCAGCAGTTTGACAGGGGGGGACGAGCAGTACTTC
cdr3_aa: CASSLTGGDEQYF
d_call: TRBD1
clone_size: NA
j_call: TRBJ2-7
v_call: TRBV28

cdr3_nt: TGCGCCAGTACCGGGAGCGGGAGGGCAGGTGAGCAGTTCTTC
cdr3_aa: CASTGSGRAGEQFF
d_call: TRBD2
clone_size: NA
j_call: TRBJ2-1
v_call: TRBV10-2

cdr3_nt: TGTGCCAGCAGCGCTAACCTCGGGACTAGTAAGGTCCATGAGCAGTTCTTC
cdr3_aa: CASSANLGTSKVHEQFF
d_call: TRBD2
clone_size: NA
j_call: TRBJ2-1
v_call: TRBV9

cdr3_nt: TGCAGCGTCCTTTCAACCACCTCGGTCTACTCCTGGGCAGGCTACACCTTC
cdr3_aa: CSVLSTTSVYSWAGYTF
d_call: NA
clone_size: NA
j_call: TRBJ1-2
v_call: TRBV29-1

cdr3_nt: TGTGCCAGCAGGCCCTCAGGGGAGGGCTCCTACACCTTC
cdr3_aa: CASRPSGEGSYTF
d_call: NA
clone_size: NA
j_call: TRBJ1-2
v_call: TRBV7-2

cdr3_nt: TGTGCCAGCAGCCTCGGACTAGCGGTATACAATGAGCAGTTCTTC
cdr3_aa: CASSLGLAVYNEQFF
d_call: TRBD2
clone_size: NA
j_call: TRBJ2-1
v_call: TRBV4-2

cdr3_nt: TGTGCCAGCAGTTACTACAGGGAGATAGAGACCCAGTACTTC
cdr3_aa: CASSYYREIETQYF
d_call: NA
clone_size: NA
j_call: TRBJ2-5
v_call: TRBV6-5

cdr3_nt: TGTGCCAGCAGCATCCGGGACAGGGAAGCTGAAGCTTTCTTT
cdr3_aa: CASSIRDREAEAFF
d_call: TRBD1
clone_size: NA
j_call: TRBJ1-1
v_call: TRBV7-9

cdr3_nt: TGTGCCAGCAGTTTTAGTAGAGTAGCGGGAGCTGAGCAGTTCTTC
cdr3_aa: CASSFSRVAGAEQFF
d_call: TRBD2
clone_size: NA
j_call: TRBJ2-1
v_call: TRBV27

cdr3_nt: TGTGCCAGCAGTAAGGCAGGGGGTACAAGGGAGACCCAGTACTTC
cdr3_aa: CASSKAGGTRETQYF
d_call: TRBD1
clone_size: NA
j_call: TRBJ2-5
v_call: TRBV28

cdr3_nt: TGCAGCGTCACTCCAAGGCGACAGGGAAACACAGATACGCAGTATTTT
cdr3_aa: CSVTPRRQGNTDTQYF
d_call: TRBD1
clone_size: NA
j_call: TRBJ2-3
v_call: TRBV29-1

cdr3_nt: TGTGCCAGCAGTGAAGATTGGGGGCCCGGGGAGCTGTTTTTT
cdr3_aa: CASSEDWGPGELFF
d_call: NA
clone_size: NA
j_call: TRBJ2-2
v_call: TRBV6-1

cdr3_nt: TGCGCCAGCAGCCAAGATAGGACTAGCGGGACCTACGAGCAGTACTTC
cdr3_aa: CASSQDRTSGTYEQYF
d_call: TRBD2
clone_size: NA
j_call: TRBJ2-7
v_call: TRBV4-3

cdr3_nt: TGTGCCAGCAGCTTTATCTACAATGAGCAGTTCTTC
cdr3_aa: CASSFIYNEQFF
d_call: NA
clone_size: few
j_call: TRBJ2-1
v_call: TRBV7-9